What follows describes a single T cell receptor (beta chain). Profiling relied on immunoSEQ multiplex PCR, and the TCRdb table lists in-frame clones only, not all of them. The sample contains about 77,000 clones, 83% of which appear only once. The data are from a study of OX40 agonist ivuxolimab in advanced cancers. This specimen consisted of CD4+ or CD8+ T cells sorted from blood, obtained in a trial of the OX40 agonist ivuxolimab. The receptor was isolated from an adult with an advanced solid tumor such as melanoma, head and neck, liver or kidney cancer.

The CDR3 loop is CASSSRQATEAFF. The CDR3 DNA follows: TGTGCCAGCAGCTCCCGACAGGCTACTGAAGCTTTCTTT. The gene calls are TRBV7-2 and TRBJ1-1; tentative D call: TRBD1 (6 bases). Trimming took off 4 bases at V and 5 bases at J, with 11 bases between the two ends. The CDR3 loop spans 13 amino acids. Germline values: CDR1 SGHTA, CDR2 FQGNSA.